These 10 T cell receptor beta chains came from one sample sequenced in a study of blood T cell repertoires in COVID-19. Sequenced by immunoSEQ multiplex PCR; TCRdb stores in-frame clones only, minus some. The data show 78,000 or so clones, 86% seen once. Sequencing used peripheral blood. Receptors originate from a man aged 50-60 years with active or convalescent COVID-19.

This rearrangement joins TRBV5-4 to TRBJ2-7; 7 bases agree with TRBD1. CDR3 length: 11 residues. The V gene end was trimmed by 9 bases and the J gene end by 1 base; junction bases not matched to a gene: 1. CDR1 and CDR2 from the germline V gene are SGHNT and YYREEE (reference sequence). Here the CDR3 reads CAKTGSYEQYV. CDR3 nucleotide sequence: TGTGCCAAGACAGGGTCCTACGAGCAGTACGTC.

The table lists this clone with a few counts. The rearrangement links TRBV11-2 to TRBJ2-7; 9 bases align to TRBD1. This CDR3 comprises 16 residues. J gave up 3 bases and V 1 base, and 7 bases lay outside the gene matches. Germline CDR1 is SGHAT and CDR2 is FQNNGV. The CDR3 loop is CASSLGRGTGNYEQYV. The CDR3 nucleotides read TGTGCCAGCAGCTTAGGGAGAGGGACAGGGAACTACGAGCAGTACGTC.

The gene calls are TRBV19 and TRBJ1-5, with TRBD1 matching 8 bases. The CDR3 loop spans 13 amino acids. Germline CDR1 LNHDA, CDR2 SQIVND (reference sequence). V trimming: 8 bases; J trimming: 3 bases; junction bases outside the gene matches: 3. As DNA, the CDR3 is TGTGCCAGTCAGGACAGGGTCAATCAGCCCCAGCATTTT. Translation: CASQDRVNQPQHF.

The V call is TRBV28, the J call TRBJ1-1; the D gene is possibly TRBD1 (5 bases). The V end was cut by 9 bases, the J end by 0 bases, with 11 bases between. CDR1 is MDHEN and CDR2 is SYDVKM in the germline V gene. The CDR3 is made up of 13 amino acids. The CDR3 sequence is CASKDNMNTEAFF. CDR3 sequence (DNA): TGTGCCAGTAAGGACAACATGAACACTGAAGCTTTCTTT.

This clone has only a few counts. The chain joins TRBV30 to TRBJ2-7; 7 bases fit TRBD2. CDR1 is GTSNPN, CDR2 SVGIG, per germline (reference sequence). The CDR3 runs to 13 residues. Trimming took 5 bases from V and 3 from J; bases not matched to a gene: 7. The CDR3 coding sequence is TGTGCCTGGCTACGGGGGGTAGGCTACGAGCAGTACTTC. Encoded protein: CAWLRGVGYEQYF.

This sequence joins TRBV28 and TRBJ2-6, with 8 bases lining up with TRBD2. The CDR3 loop spans 19 amino acids. V dropped 1 base and J dropped 0; count of bases not matched to a gene: 8. Germline CDR1 and CDR2: MDHEN and SYDVKM. For the CDR3, the DNA is TGTGCCAGCAGTTTATTTTTCCTAGCGGGCCCCTCTGGGGCCAACGTCCTGACTTTC. Amino acid sequence: CASSLFFLAGPSGANVLTF.

This clone has only a few counts. The chain employs TRBV6-5 and TRBJ1-5; no clear D. V was shortened by 2 bases and J by 6 bases, with 8 bases between the two germline ends. CDR3 length: 13 amino acids. Per the germline V gene, CDR1 is MNHEY and CDR2 is SVGAGI. CDR3 residues: CASSYGRGQPQHF. CDR3 nucleotide sequence: TGTGCCAGCAGTTACGGGAGAGGTCAGCCCCAGCATTTT.

For this clone: Other DNA sequences within the sample encode an identical CDR3. CDR3 in DNA: TGTGCCACCAGTCGGGGGGCCGGGGAGACCCAGTACTTC. Translated: CATSRGAGETQYF. The chain recombines TRBV24-1 with TRBJ2-5, with TRBD2 as a possible D gene (7 bases). V was clipped by 6 bases and J by 5 bases, with 12 bases between them. Germline V lookup: CDR1 KGHDR, CDR2 SFDVKD. This CDR3 comprises 13 residues.

The CDR3, as DNA: TGTGCCAGCAGTTCCAGCGGGGGGGGAGATACGCAGTATTTT. Residues: CASSSSGGGDTQYF. V is TRBV28 and J is TRBJ2-3, with 10 nucleotides matching TRBD2. V shed 4 bases and J 5 bases; nucleotides not matched to a gene: 3. The CDR3 covers 14 residues. Germline CDR1 MDHEN, CDR2 SYDVKM.

This rearrangement joins TRBV29-1 to TRBJ1-1; D uncertain. The CDR3 totals 12 residues. Trimming removed 5 bases from V and 4 bases from J, with 11 bases in between. The V gene's germline CDR1 is SQVTM and CDR2 ANQGSEA. The DNA for the CDR3 is TGCAGCGTTCGGCAGGAAAGCACTGAAGCTTTCTTT. Amino acids: CSVRQESTEAFF. The full variable domain, completed using reference TRBV29-1 and TRBJ1-1, is SAVISQKPSRDICQRGTSLTIQCQVDSQVTMMFWYRQQPGQSLTLIATANQGSEATYESGFVIDKFPISRPNLTFSTLTVSNMSPEDSSIYLCSVRQESTEAFFGQGTRLTVV.